Sequencing of this T cell receptor beta chain was carried out in a study of T-cell reconstitution after alpha-beta-depleted transplantation in children. This clonotype showed up just a few times. Library preparation (for TCRbeta) was performed with unique molecular identifiers. TCRdb reprocessed the PCR reads with MiXCR, giving one entry per CDR3 protein. The sample includes a few hundred thousand distinct CDR3 sequences, 13% of them seen just once. The CDR3 length is 13 residues. CDR1 is SGDLS, CDR2 YYNGEE, per germline. Trimming stripped 5 bases from V and 0 bases from J, with 8 bases between. The sequence derives from a male patient aged 10 to 17 who had a stem cell transplant for acute myeloid leukemia, so the T cells may come from the graft donor. This specimen was PBMCs, mostly from graft donor cells, taken 360 days after TCRalphabeta/CD19-depleted stem cell transplant. This sequence joins TRBV9 and TRBJ1-1; D gene uncertain. CDR3 nucleotides: TGTGCCAGCAGTTATGTGTTGAACACTGAAGCTTTCTTT. As protein: CASSYVLNTEAFF.